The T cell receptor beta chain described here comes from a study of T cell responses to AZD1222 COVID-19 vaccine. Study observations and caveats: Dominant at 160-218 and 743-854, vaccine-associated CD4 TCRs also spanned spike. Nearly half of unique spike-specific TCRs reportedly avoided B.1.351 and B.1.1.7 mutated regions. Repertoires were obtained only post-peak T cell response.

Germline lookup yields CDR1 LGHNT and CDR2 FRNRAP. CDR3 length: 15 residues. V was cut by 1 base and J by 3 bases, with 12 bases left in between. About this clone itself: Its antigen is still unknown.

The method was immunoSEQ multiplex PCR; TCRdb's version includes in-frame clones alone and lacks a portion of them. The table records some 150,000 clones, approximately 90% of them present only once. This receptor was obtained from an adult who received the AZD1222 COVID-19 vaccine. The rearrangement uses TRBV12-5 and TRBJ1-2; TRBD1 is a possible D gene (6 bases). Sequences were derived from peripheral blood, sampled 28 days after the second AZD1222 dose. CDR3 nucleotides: TGTGCTAGTGGTTTGGACAGGGAAGGGGACTATGGCTACACCTTC. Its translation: CASGLDREGDYGYTF.